What follows describes a single TCR beta chain. The protocol was immunoSEQ multiplex PCR, while the TCRdb copy is restricted to in-frame clones and leaves out a portion. The table records about 190,000 clones, around 84% of them present only once. The data were taken from a study of blood T cell repertoires in COVID-19. Study-level background: COVID-19 samples from acute and convalescent phases originated in the United States, Italy and Spain. From T cells, B-cell-depleted T cells, or PBMCs came the material, which was cDNA or gDNA.

Cohort 3 donors were reported recovered after two negative PCRs, clearance, or symptom resolution. The specimen sequenced was PBMCs or T cells enriched from blood (not recorded which). This clonotype originated in a woman aged 30 to 39 who had recovered from COVID-19.

The CDR3 here is CASSTGGSGTLNTGELFF. The CDR3 DNA sequence: TGTGCCAGCTCCACCGGGGGTAGCGGGACCTTGAACACCGGGGAGCTGTTTTTT. The chain recombines TRBV18 with TRBJ2-2; TRBD2 agrees at 8 bases. Germline V lookup: CDR1 KGHSH, CDR2 LQKENI. V was pared by 6 bases and J by 1 base, with 13 bases of the junction left unmatched. The CDR3 sequence is 18 residues long.